This is a list of T cell receptor beta chains from one sample in a study of cytomegalovirus exposure and HLA in healthy donors. TCRdb keeps only in-frame clones here, not all; method: immunoSEQ multiplex PCR. Among roughly 260,000 clones listed, nearly 90% were seen once. Sequencing was performed on PBMCs. Every receptor here comes from a woman younger than 30 in good health and CMV-seronegative. Each CDR3 is given with its conserved first and last residue. The order of the fields is clone size, D gene, J gene, CDR3 length, V gene, CDR3 protein, CDR3 DNA. D genes are given only for firm matches. Clone size is not always given. Where it is, it says once, few, many or a class for expanded clones.

size: -
D: -
J: TRBJ1-5
length: 16
V: TRBV5-1
CDR3: CASSLGLTDSNQPQHF
DNA: TGCGCCAGCAGCTTGGGGTTGACAGATAGCAATCAGCCCCAGCATTTT

size: -
D: TRBD1
J: TRBJ2-3
length: 15
V: TRBV5-4
CDR3: CASSLPGTGYDTQYF
DNA: TGTGCCAGCAGCTTACCCGGGACAGGGTACGATACGCAGTATTTT

size: -
D: TRBD2
J: TRBJ2-3
length: 14
V: TRBV7-9
CDR3: CASSPSGATDTQYF
DNA: TGTGCCAGCAGCCCTAGCGGAGCCACAGATACGCAGTATTTT

size: -
D: TRBD1
J: TRBJ1-1
length: 15
V: TRBV15
CDR3: CATSPRDRGLTEAFF
DNA: TGTGCCACCAGCCCCCGGGACAGGGGGTTGACTGAAGCTTTCTTT

size: -
D: -
J: TRBJ2-1
length: 16
V: TRBV14
CDR3: CASSQVNRAPYNEQFF
DNA: TGTGCCAGCAGCCAAGTAAACAGGGCCCCCTACAATGAGCAGTTCTTC

size: -
D: -
J: TRBJ2-2
length: 13
V: TRBV27
CDR3: CASKPQGPGELFF
DNA: TGTGCCAGCAAACCCCAGGGCCCCGGGGAGCTGTTTTTT

size: -
D: -
J: TRBJ2-1
length: 14
V: TRBV28
CDR3: CASSPPRAANEQFF
DNA: TGTGCCAGCAGCCCTCCGAGGGCGGCAAATGAGCAGTTCTTC

size: -
D: -
J: TRBJ2-7
length: 13
V: TRBV6-6
CDR3: CASSYDQGGGQYF
DNA: TGTGCCAGCAGTTACGATCAGGGGGGCGGGCAGTACTTC

size: -
D: TRBD1
J: TRBJ1-2
length: 14
V: TRBV7-6
CDR3: CASSSSTTGDGYTF
DNA: TGTGCCAGCAGCTCATCAACGACAGGGGATGGCTACACCTTC

size: -
D: -
J: TRBJ2-2
length: 15
V: TRBV5-4
CDR3: CASSLVEPNTGELFF
DNA: TGTGCCAGCAGCTTGGTAGAGCCTAACACCGGGGAGCTGTTTTTT

size: -
D: TRBD1
J: TRBJ1-1
length: 15
V: TRBV7-2
CDR3: CASSPRTGENTEAFF
DNA: TGTGCCAGCAGCCCGAGGACAGGCGAGAACACTGAAGCTTTCTTT

size: -
D: TRBD2
J: TRBJ2-1
length: 19
V: TRBV15
CDR3: CATSRSFGLAGSSYNEQFF
DNA: TGTGCCACCAGCAGAAGTTTCGGATTAGCGGGTAGCTCCTACAATGAGCAGTTCTTC

size: -
D: -
J: TRBJ1-3
length: 14
V: TRBV6-5
CDR3: CASSRDTSGNTIYF
DNA: TGTGCCAGCAGTCGGGACACTTCTGGAAACACCATATATTTT

size: -
D: -
J: TRBJ2-1
length: 14
V: TRBV4-1
CDR3: CASSQVPGDNEQFF
DNA: TGCGCCAGCAGCCAAGTCCCAGGGGACAATGAGCAGTTCTTC

size: -
D: TRBD2
J: TRBJ2-3
length: 15
V: TRBV7-2
CDR3: CASSFSGGFTDTQYF
DNA: TGTGCCAGCAGCTTTAGCGGGGGGTTCACAGATACGCAGTATTTT

size: -
D: -
J: TRBJ1-1
length: 14
V: TRBV4-1
CDR3: CASSQFRLNTEAFF
DNA: TGCGCCAGCAGCCAATTTCGTCTGAACACTGAAGCTTTCTTT

size: -
D: -
J: TRBJ2-5
length: 15
V: TRBV11-3
CDR3: CASSLGQGNQETQYF
DNA: TGTGCCAGCAGCTTAGGTCAGGGAAACCAAGAGACCCAGTACTTC

size: -
D: TRBD1
J: TRBJ1-5
length: 14
V: TRBV6-5
CDR3: CASTPGQLNQPQHF
DNA: TGTGCCAGCACTCCGGGACAGTTGAATCAGCCCCAGCATTTT

size: -
D: -
J: TRBJ1-1
length: 13
V: TRBV6-5
CDR3: CASSYVRSTEAFF
DNA: TGTGCCAGCAGTTACGTGAGATCAACTGAAGCTTTCTTT

size: -
D: -
J: TRBJ1-1
length: 15
V: TRBV5-4
CDR3: CASSLGGEGNTEAFF
DNA: TGTGCCAGCAGCCTCGGGGGGGAAGGGAACACTGAAGCTTTCTTT

size: -
D: TRBD2
J: TRBJ2-3
length: 16
V: TRBV15
CDR3: CATSKRTSGGTDTQYF
DNA: TGTGCCACCAGCAAGCGGACTAGCGGGGGGACAGATACGCAGTATTTT

size: -
D: -
J: TRBJ1-1
length: 12
V: TRBV5-4
CDR3: CASSYDKLRAFF
DNA: TGTGCCAGCAGCTACGACAAACTCCGCGCTTTCTTT

size: -
D: -
J: TRBJ2-2
length: 20
V: TRBV13
CDR3: CASSFGVRDTGPINTGELFF
DNA: TGTGCCAGCAGCTTTGGGGTCCGGGACACCGGCCCGATAAACACCGGGGAGCTGTTTTTT

size: -
D: -
J: TRBJ2-4
length: 14
V: TRBV29-1
CDR3: CSVGSDIAKNIQYF
DNA: TGCAGCGTTGGGTCAGATATAGCCAAAAACATTCAGTACTTC

size: -
D: TRBD1
J: TRBJ1-5
length: 15
V: TRBV28
CDR3: CASSLQTGLNQPQHF
DNA: TGTGCCAGCAGTTTACAGACAGGGCTCAATCAGCCCCAGCATTTT

size: -
D: -
J: TRBJ1-2
length: 10
V: TRBV20-1
CDR3: CSARGGSGFF
DNA: TGCAGTGCTAGGGGAGGTTCGGGGTTCTTC

size: once
D: TRBD1
J: TRBJ2-3
length: 15
V: TRBV5-4
CDR3: CASSQGTGREDTQYF
DNA: TGTGCCAGCAGCCAAGGGACAGGTAGGGAAGATACGCAGTATTTT

size: -
D: -
J: TRBJ2-1
length: 14
V: TRBV7-3
CDR3: CASSLSLANNEQFF
DNA: TGTGCCAGCAGCTTAAGTCTAGCGAACAATGAGCAGTTCTTC

size: -
D: -
J: TRBJ2-2
length: 15
V: TRBV27
CDR3: CASRSLGRNTGELFF
DNA: TGTGCCAGCAGGTCATTGGGGCGGAACACCGGGGAGCTGTTTTTT

size: once
D: -
J: TRBJ2-7
length: 16
V: TRBV7-3
CDR3: CASSVTASTPPYEQYF
DNA: TGTGCCAGCAGCGTAACTGCTAGTACCCCTCCCTACGAGCAGTACTTC

size: few
D: -
J: TRBJ1-5
length: 14
V: TRBV2
CDR3: CASSAILGNQPQHF
DNA: TGTGCCAGCAGCGCAATACTTGGCAATCAGCCCCAGCATTTT

size: -
D: TRBD1
J: TRBJ1-1
length: 15
V: TRBV5-1
CDR3: CASSLRLDRGTEAFF
DNA: TGCGCCAGCAGCTTGAGGTTGGACAGGGGAACTGAAGCTTTCTTT

size: once
D: -
J: TRBJ1-6
length: 13
V: TRBV7-9
CDR3: CASSLGHNSPLHF
DNA: TGTGCCAGCAGCTTAGGGCATAATTCACCCCTCCACTTT

size: -
D: TRBD2
J: TRBJ2-3
length: 14
V: TRBV5-1
CDR3: CASRRGGSTDTQYF
DNA: TGCGCCAGCAGACGCGGGGGATCCACAGATACGCAGTATTTT

size: -
D: TRBD1
J: TRBJ1-6
length: 13
V: TRBV13
CDR3: CASSRTGASPLHF
DNA: TGTGCCAGCAGTAGGACAGGGGCCTCACCCCTCCACTTT

size: once
D: -
J: TRBJ2-7
length: 12
V: TRBV16
CDR3: CASSRDSYEQYF
DNA: TGTGCCAGCAGCCGCGACAGTTACGAGCAGTACTTC

size: once
D: -
J: TRBJ2-3
length: 12
V: TRBV30
CDR3: CAWSIMSDTQYF
DNA: TGTGCCTGGAGTATCATGTCAGATACGCAGTATTTT

size: once
D: TRBD1
J: TRBJ2-1
length: 13
V: TRBV29-1
CDR3: CSDTGTGYNEQFF
DNA: TGCAGCGACACCGGGACAGGCTACAATGAGCAGTTCTTC

size: -
D: -
J: TRBJ1-5
length: 18
V: TRBV21-1
CDR3: CASSKVNVAGPCNQPQHF
DNA: TGTGCCAGCAGCAAAGTGAACGTTGCAGGGCCATGCAATCAGCCCCAGCATTTT

size: -
D: -
J: TRBJ2-7
length: 17
V: TRBV4-3
CDR3: CASSQDSDGGNSYEQYF
DNA: TGCGCCAGCAGCCAAGATTCGGACGGGGGAAACTCCTACGAGCAGTACTTC

size: -
D: -
J: TRBJ2-3
length: 13
V: TRBV9
CDR3: CASSVARRDTQYF
DNA: TGTGCCAGCAGCGTAGCTCGGAGGGATACGCAGTATTTT

size: -
D: TRBD1
J: TRBJ1-2
length: 15
V: TRBV28
CDR3: CASRRDSSVDYGYTF
DNA: TGTGCCAGCAGAAGGGACAGCTCGGTCGACTATGGCTACACCTTC

size: -
D: -
J: TRBJ1-3
length: 13
V: TRBV2
CDR3: CASSGVRAATIYF
DNA: TGTGCCAGCAGTGGAGTCAGGGCGGCCACCATATATTTT

size: -
D: -
J: TRBJ1-1
length: 14
V: TRBV27
CDR3: CASSLSIPGTEAFF
DNA: TGTGCCAGCAGTTTATCAATCCCGGGCACTGAAGCTTTCTTT

size: -
D: TRBD1
J: TRBJ1-5
length: 15
V: TRBV7-9
CDR3: CASSLGQGSNQPQHF
DNA: TGTGCCAGCAGCTTGGGACAGGGAAGCAATCAGCCCCAGCATTTT

size: -
D: -
J: TRBJ2-1
length: 15
V: TRBV5-6
CDR3: CASSLRGSVAHEQFF
DNA: TGTGCCAGCAGCTTGCGCGGTTCAGTAGCCCATGAGCAGTTCTTC

size: -
D: -
J: TRBJ1-2
length: 11
V: TRBV30
CDR3: CAWSVGNGYTF
DNA: TGTGCCTGGAGTGTCGGGAATGGCTACACCTTC

size: -
D: -
J: TRBJ1-5
length: 16
V: TRBV4-2
CDR3: CASSQGFDSSNQPQHF
DNA: TGTGCCAGCAGCCAAGGTTTCGACAGTAGCAATCAGCCCCAGCATTTT

size: -
D: -
J: TRBJ2-3
length: 14
V: TRBV7-9
CDR3: CASILGGGTDTQYF
DNA: TGTGCCAGCATCCTAGGCGGGGGCACAGATACGCAGTATTTT

size: -
D: -
J: TRBJ1-1
length: 13
V: TRBV5-8
CDR3: CASSLAFRTEAFF
DNA: TGTGCCAGCAGCTTGGCCTTCCGCACTGAAGCTTTCTTT

size: -
D: TRBD2
J: TRBJ2-3
length: 16
V: TRBV18
CDR3: CASSRGTSGGTDTQYF
DNA: TGTGCCAGCTCACGAGGGACTAGCGGGGGCACAGATACGCAGTATTTT

size: once
D: -
J: TRBJ2-3
length: 14
V: TRBV7-2
CDR3: CASSFKSGKDTQYF
DNA: TGTGCCAGCAGCTTCAAATCGGGGAAAGATACGCAGTATTTT